Presented here are 25 T cell receptor beta chains from one specimen sequenced in a study of siplizumab effects on memory and regulatory T cells. Repertoires were generated with immunoSEQ multiplex PCR, while TCRdb's copy carries only in-frame clones and drops some. The repertoire holds around 100,000 clones, with over 85% as singletons. The specimen was Tregs sorted from blood. The receptors were sampled from a human donor in good health.

This clone was seen just once. The chain joins TRBV9 to TRBJ2-3; 7 positions match TRBD2. Germline CDR1 and CDR2: SGDLS and YYNGEE. CDR3 length: 13 amino acids. Trimming removed 3 bases from V and 8 bases from J; junction bases left unmatched: 6. The CDR3: CASSARDYFTQYF. In DNA, the CDR3 is TGTGCCAGCAGCGCCCGGGACTACTTTACGCAGTATTTT.

V usage is TRBV7-9 and J usage is TRBJ2-1; D remains unclear. The CDR3 is 17 amino acids. Trimming took 5 bases from V and 0 from J, leaving 17 bases between them. Germline V CDR1 and CDR2: SEHNR, FQNEAQ (reference sequence). CDR3 protein: CASSPRAARSSYNEQFF. CDR3 DNA: TGTGCCAGCAGCCCACGGGCAGCTCGGAGCTCCTACAATGAGCAGTTCTTC.

The J gene is TRBJ2-1, the V gene TRBV9, with D perhaps being TRBD1 or TRBD2 (5 bases each). CDR1 and CDR2 (germline): SGDLS, YYNGEE. Between the trimmed V and J ends, which lost 4 bases and 2 bases, there was a span of 13 bases. This CDR3 is built from 15 residues. CDR3: CASSSGAGTYNEQFF. The CDR3 nucleotides read TGTGCCAGCAGCTCCGGGGCTGGCACCTACAATGAGCAGTTCTTC.

The chain carries TRBV27 and TRBJ2-6, with D possibly TRBD2 on 6 matching bases. Looked up from germline, CDR1 is MNHEY and CDR2 is SMNVEV (reference sequence). This CDR3 is 16 amino acids long. Trimming shortened V by 2 bases and J by 4 bases, and 12 bases separated the two germline ends. The CDR3 DNA follows: TGTGCCAGCAGTTTACGGGCGGGGACGGGGGCCAACGTCCTGACTTTC. This sequence encodes CASSLRAGTGANVLTF. The variable domain in full, completed from reference TRBV27 and TRBJ2-6, reads EAQVTQNPRYLITVTGKKLTVTCSQNMNHEYMSWYRQDPGLGLRQIYYSMNVEVTDKGDVPEGYKVSRKEKRNFPLILESPSPNQTSLYFCASSLRAGTGANVLTFGAGSRLTVL.

The chain uses TRBV7-2 and TRBJ2-7, with D perhaps TRBD2 (5 bases). Per the germline V gene, CDR1 is SGHTA and CDR2 is FQGNSA. Trimming left V 3 bases short and J 3 bases short, with 12 bases between. CDR3 length: 14 amino acids. The CDR3: CASSFSRGGYEQYF. CDR3 bases: TGTGCCAGCAGCTTCTCCCGAGGAGGCTACGAGCAGTACTTC.

This rearrangement joins TRBV6-6 to TRBJ2-1, with D perhaps TRBD1 (6 bases). Trimming shortened V by 3 bases and J by 2 bases, and 11 bases separated the two germline ends. This CDR3 has 15 amino acids. The germline V gene encodes CDR1 MNHNY and CDR2 SVGAGI (reference sequence). CDR3 coding DNA: TGTGCCAGCAGTTATGGGTCAGGGGCCTACAATGAGCAGTTCTTC. This codes for CASSYGSGAYNEQFF.

This clone was seen a few times. This chain connects TRBV9 to TRBJ1-1; D is uncertain. The germline CDR1 and CDR2 sequences are SGDLS and YYNGEE. The ends were cut back, 3 bases at V and 2 bases at J, with 11 bases in the middle. This CDR3 spans 14 amino acids. The DNA for the CDR3 is TGTGCCAGCAGCGGTGGACCGACTAACACTGAAGCTTTCTTT. This sequence encodes CASSGGPTNTEAFF. The full variable domain, rest sourced from reference TRBV9 and TRBJ1-1, is DSGVTQTPKHLITATGQRVTLRCSPRSGDLSVYWYQQSLDQGLQFLIQYYNGEERAKGNILERFSAQQFPDLHSELNLSSLELGDSALYFCASSGGPTNTEAFFGQGTRLTVV.

V is TRBV9 and J is TRBJ2-5; TRBD2 matches at 14 bases. Germline CDR1 and CDR2: SGDLS and YYNGEE. V gave up 0 bases and J gave up 5 bases; unmatched junction bases: 6. The CDR3 extends over 17 amino acids. The CDR3 loop reads CASSVGLAGGIGETQYF. The CDR3 DNA follows: TGTGCCAGCAGCGTAGGACTAGCGGGGGGGATAGGGGAGACCCAGTACTTC.

J is TRBJ2-7 and V is TRBV5-6; TRBD1 matches 7 bases. This CDR3 spans 15 amino acids. The junction had 9 bases not matched to a gene; V was cut back by 4 bases and J by 2 bases. Germline V CDR1 and CDR2: SGHDT, YYEEEE. In nucleotides, the CDR3 is TGTGCCAGCAGCAAATCGTGGGGGACAGCCTACGAGCAGTACTTC. Its translation: CASSKSWGTAYEQYF.

V gene TRBV7-9 combines with J gene TRBJ1-2; 7 positions match TRBD1. The CDR3 runs 15 residues. Germline V lookup: CDR1 SEHNR, CDR2 FQNEAQ (reference sequence). Germline trimming cut 1 base from V and 8 bases from J; bases unmatched to any gene: 10. CDR3 sequence: CASSLVGEGARGYTF. DNA for the CDR3: TGTGCCAGCAGCTTAGTCGGAGAGGGGGCGCGAGGCTACACCTTC.

The chain couples TRBV19 to TRBJ1-3, with 9 nucleotides matching TRBD1. The CDR3 covers 14 residues. Per germline, CDR1 LNHDA and CDR2 SQIVND (reference sequence). V trimming: 9 bases; J trimming: 0 bases; junction bases outside the gene matches: 3. Here the CDR3 DNA reads TGTGCCAGCCGGACAGGGGACTCTGGAAACACCATATATTTT. It specifies CASRTGDSGNTIYF.

The chain recombines TRBV19 with TRBJ1-2; TRBD1 matches 9 bases. The germline CDR1 and CDR2 sequences are LNHDA and SQIVND (reference sequence). V trimming: 4 bases; J trimming: 4 bases; junction bases outside the gene matches: 4. The CDR3 is 14 amino acids. Here the CDR3 reads CASSTGTGSYGYTF. The CDR3 nucleotides are TGTGCCAGTAGTACCGGGACAGGGAGCTATGGCTACACCTTC.

J is TRBJ1-2 and V is TRBV25-1; D call uncertain. V dropped 5 bases and J dropped 1 base, with 5 bases sitting between them. This CDR3 contains 12 residues. Germline V gene lookup returns CDR1 MGHDK and CDR2 SYGVNS. The CDR3 sequence: CASSRDNYGYTF. The CDR3 nucleotides are TGTGCCAGCAGTCGGGATAACTATGGCTACACCTTC.

The chain employs TRBV10-1 and TRBJ1-2; tentatively, D is TRBD1 (6 bases). CDR3 length: 16 residues. Trimming shortened V by 0 bases and J by 5 bases, and 16 bases separated the two germline ends. Germline CDR1 reads WNHNN; CDR2 reads SYGVQD (reference sequence). Written as DNA, the CDR3 is TGCGCCAGCAGTGAGTCTCTCATGGTAGGGGGTTATGGCTACACCTTC. It codes for CASSESLMVGGYGYTF.

The DNA of the CDR3 is TGTGCCAGCAGCCTTCTAGGGGAGGAGCAGTTCTTC. Protein sequence: CASSLLGEEQFF. J is TRBJ2-1 and V is TRBV7-9; D may be TRBD1 or TRBD2 (5 bases each). Trimming removed 5 bases from V and 10 bases from J, with 12 bases in between. Germline V gives CDR1 SEHNR, CDR2 FQNEAQ (reference sequence). The CDR3 extends over 12 amino acids. The full variable domain, its missing parts supplied by reference TRBV7-9 and TRBJ2-1, is DTGVSQNPRHKITKRGQNVTFRCDPISEHNRLYWYRQTLGQGPEFLTYFQNEAQLEKSRLLSDRFSAERPKGSFSTLEIQRTEQGDSAMYLCASSLLGEEQFFGPGTRLTVL.

The chain recombines TRBV14 with TRBJ1-2; tentatively, D is TRBD1 (5 bases). V shed 6 bases and J shed 0 bases, with 8 bases lying between them. Germline CDR1 is SGHDN and CDR2 is FVKESK. The CDR3 contains 13 residues. The chain's CDR3 is CASSRDSNYGYTF. CDR3 nucleotides: TGTGCCAGCAGTCGGGACTCTAACTATGGCTACACCTTC. Complete variable domain (other parts from reference TRBV14 and TRBJ1-2): EAGVTQFPSHSVIEKGQTVTLRCDPISGHDNLYWYRRVMGKEIKFLLHFVKESKQDESGMPNNRFLAERTGGTYSTLKVQPAELEDSGVYFCASSRDSNYGYTFGSGTRLTVV.

The chain couples TRBV15 to TRBJ2-5; D remains unclear. Germline CDR1 reads LNHNV; CDR2 reads YYDKDF (reference sequence). V was clipped by 1 base and J by 5 bases, with 8 bases between them. This CDR3 comprises 13 residues. CDR3 amino acids: CATSRGTGETQYF. CDR3 DNA: TGTGCCACCAGCAGAGGGACCGGGGAGACCCAGTACTTC.

The V gene is TRBV6-6, the J gene TRBJ2-2; TRBD1 agrees at 7 bases. The CDR3 is 15 amino acids. Per the germline V gene, CDR1 is MNHNY and CDR2 is SVGAGI (reference sequence). V was clipped by 6 bases and J by 2 bases; unmatched bases: 6. CDR3: CASRGAGGNTGELFF. CDR3 bases: TGTGCCAGCAGGGGGGCAGGGGGTAACACCGGGGAGCTGTTTTTT.

The chain links TRBV6-1 to TRBJ1-5, with D hard to call. This CDR3 has 13 residues. Germline V lookup: CDR1 MNHNS, CDR2 SASEGT. Trimming pared 7 bases from V and 9 bases from J, leaving 16 bases between. The CDR3 DNA is TGTGCCAGCATTTCGGGTTTCAGTAGGCCCCAGCATTTT. Residues: CASISGFSRPQHF.

V gene TRBV2 combines with J gene TRBJ1-1, with a possible D match to TRBD1 (5 bases). Germline CDR1 and CDR2: SNHLY and FYNNEI. V was clipped by 4 bases and J by 1 base, with 7 bases between them. The CDR3 is 13 residues long. The chain's CDR3 is CASSAGGNTEAFF. Here the CDR3 DNA reads TGTGCCAGCAGTGCGGGGGGGAACACTGAAGCTTTCTTT.

The chain is built from TRBV5-4 and TRBJ1-2; D might be TRBD1 (5 bases). Trimming cost V 4 bases and J 1 base, with 14 bases left between them. The CDR3 spans 15 residues. CDR1 SGHNT and CDR2 YYREEE come from the germline V gene (reference sequence). This chain's CDR3 is CASSQTRGYNYGYTF. The CDR3 DNA reads TGTGCCAGCAGCCAAACTAGGGGTTATAACTATGGCTACACCTTC.

V and J are TRBV5-6 and TRBJ1-2; possible D gene TRBD1, 5 bases. The V gene's germline CDR1 is SGHDT and CDR2 YYEEEE. V dropped 0 bases and J dropped 6 bases, with 9 bases sitting between them. The CDR3 contains 13 residues. CDR3 DNA sequence: TGTGCCAGCAGCTTGGCGCCAGGGCATGGCTACACCTTC. Translating gives CASSLAPGHGYTF.

V gene TRBV27 combines with J gene TRBJ2-2, with D perhaps being TRBD1 or TRBD2 (5 bases each). Trimming shortened V by 3 bases and J by 5 bases, and 13 bases separated the two germline ends. The germline V gene has CDR1 MNHEY and CDR2 SMNVEV (reference sequence). The CDR3 spans 15 residues. DNA of the CDR3: TGTGCCAGCAGTTTCTCGGGACGGCGGACCGGGGAGCTGTTTTTT. As protein: CASSFSGRRTGELFF.

The rearrangement joins TRBV18 to TRBJ2-3, with 12 bases identical to TRBD2. CDR1 and CDR2 from the germline V gene are KGHSH and LQKENI. The V and J ends lost 4 bases and 4 bases, in that order; junction bases with no gene match: 15. The CDR3 spans 19 residues. The CDR3 sequence is CASSRLPRLTSGSPDTQYF. CDR3 DNA sequence: TGTGCCAGCTCACGACTACCCCGATTGACTAGCGGGAGCCCAGATACGCAGTATTTT. The whole variable domain, remainder taken from reference TRBV18 and TRBJ2-3, is NAGVMQNPRHLVRRRGQEARLRCSPMKGHSHVYWYRQLPEEGLKFMVYLQKENIIDESGMPKERFSAEFPKEGPSILRIQQVVRGDSAAYFCASSRLPRLTSGSPDTQYFGPGTRLTVL.

V gene TRBV10-3 combines with J gene TRBJ1-2; 7 bases agree with TRBD1. Germline V lookup: CDR1 ENHRY, CDR2 SYGVKD. The CDR3 is made up of 14 amino acids. The V gene end was trimmed by 10 bases and the J gene end by 0 bases; junction bases not matched to a gene: 8. The CDR3 spells CATRMTGSNYGYTF. DNA for the CDR3: TGTGCCACCCGAATGACAGGGTCTAACTATGGCTACACCTTC.